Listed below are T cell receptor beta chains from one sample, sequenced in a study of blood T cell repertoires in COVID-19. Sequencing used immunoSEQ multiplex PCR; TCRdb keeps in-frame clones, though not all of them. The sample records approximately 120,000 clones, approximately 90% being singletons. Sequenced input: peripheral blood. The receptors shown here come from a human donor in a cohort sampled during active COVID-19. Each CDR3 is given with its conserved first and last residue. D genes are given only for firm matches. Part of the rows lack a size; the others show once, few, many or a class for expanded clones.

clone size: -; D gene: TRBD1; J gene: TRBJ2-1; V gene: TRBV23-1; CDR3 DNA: TGCGCCAGCAGTCCCCCCAGCGACAGGGGGCCATCAAATTACAATGAGCAGTTCTTC; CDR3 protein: CASSPPSDRGPSNYNEQFF
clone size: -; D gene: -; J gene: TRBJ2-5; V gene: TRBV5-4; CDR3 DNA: TGTGCCAGCAGCTTGGGTGGCAGCCAAGAGACCCAGTACTTC; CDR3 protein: CASSLGGSQETQYF
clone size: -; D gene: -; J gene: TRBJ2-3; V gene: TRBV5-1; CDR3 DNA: TGCGCCAGCAGCTTGGAGGGAGGTTACACAGATACGCAGTATTTT; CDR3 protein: CASSLEGGYTDTQYF
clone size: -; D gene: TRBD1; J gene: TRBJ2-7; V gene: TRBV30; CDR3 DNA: TGTGCCTGGCTCCGGGACAGGCTCGGGAAGCAGTACTTC; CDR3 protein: CAWLRDRLGKQYF
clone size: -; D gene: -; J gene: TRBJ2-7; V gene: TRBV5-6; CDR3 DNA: TGTGCCAGCAGCTTGGGAGGCGGGGAGCAGTACTTC; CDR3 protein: CASSLGGGEQYF
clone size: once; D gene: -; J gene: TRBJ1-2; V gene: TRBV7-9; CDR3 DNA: TGTGCCAGCAGCCTGACCTACAGGGAAGTTAACTATGGCTACACCTTC; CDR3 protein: CASSLTYREVNYGYTF
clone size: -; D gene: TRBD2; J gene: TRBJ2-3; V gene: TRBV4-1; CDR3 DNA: TGCGCCAGCAGCCAAGAAGCTAGCGGGAGTGGAGATACGCAGTATTTT; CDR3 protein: CASSQEASGSGDTQYF
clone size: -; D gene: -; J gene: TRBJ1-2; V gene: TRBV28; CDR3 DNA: TGTGCCAGCAGTTCCGGGTCTGGCTATGGCTACACCTTC; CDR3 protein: CASSSGSGYGYTF
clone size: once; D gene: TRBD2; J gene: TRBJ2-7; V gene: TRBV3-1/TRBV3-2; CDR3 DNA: TGTGCCAGCAGCCAAGTGACTAGCGGGCCCTCCTACGAGCAGTACTTC; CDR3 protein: CASSQVTSGPSYEQYF
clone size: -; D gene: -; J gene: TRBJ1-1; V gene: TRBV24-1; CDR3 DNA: TGTGCCACCGCGGACACTGAAGCTTTCTTT; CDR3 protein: CATADTEAFF
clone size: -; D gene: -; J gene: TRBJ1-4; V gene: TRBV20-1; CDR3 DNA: TGCAGTGCTAGTAACAGGGTGGATGAAAAACTGTTTTTT; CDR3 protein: CSASNRVDEKLFF
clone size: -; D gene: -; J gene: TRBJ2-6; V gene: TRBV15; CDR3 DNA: TGTGCCACCAGGCGGGGTGCTGGGGCCAACGTCCTGACTTTC; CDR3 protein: CATRRGAGANVLTF
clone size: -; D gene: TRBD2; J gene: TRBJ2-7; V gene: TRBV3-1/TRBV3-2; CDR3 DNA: TGTGCCAGCAGCCACGGGACTAGCGAGAGGATATACGAGCAGTACTTC; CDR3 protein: CASSHGTSERIYEQYF
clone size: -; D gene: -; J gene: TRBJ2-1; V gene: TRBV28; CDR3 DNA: TGTGCCAGCAGTCCAAAACAGGGTACCTACAATGAGCAGTTCTTC; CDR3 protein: CASSPKQGTYNEQFF
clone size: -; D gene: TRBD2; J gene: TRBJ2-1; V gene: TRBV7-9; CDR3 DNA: TGTGCCAGCACCCACGGGGGGGCCCGCTCCTACAATGAGCAGTTCTTC; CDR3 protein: CASTHGGARSYNEQFF
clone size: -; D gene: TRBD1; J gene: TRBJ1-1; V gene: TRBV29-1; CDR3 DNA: TGCAGCGTTGAAGACCGGACAGGGGGAGACACTGAAGCTTTCTTT; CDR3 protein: CSVEDRTGGDTEAFF
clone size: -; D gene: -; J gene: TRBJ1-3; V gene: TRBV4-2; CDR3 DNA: TGTGCCAGCAGCCAAGACCCCACAGTCTCTGGAAACACCATATATTTT; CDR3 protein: CASSQDPTVSGNTIYF
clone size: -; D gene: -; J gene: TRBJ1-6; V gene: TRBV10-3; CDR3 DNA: TGTGCCATCAGCGAATTCGGCAGGGGAGATCATTCACCCCTCCACTTT; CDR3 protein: CAISEFGRGDHSPLHF
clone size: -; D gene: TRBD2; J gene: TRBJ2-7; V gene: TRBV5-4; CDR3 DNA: TGTGCCAGCAGCGACGGGGGGGCCTCCTACGAGCAGTACTTC; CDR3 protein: CASSDGGASYEQYF
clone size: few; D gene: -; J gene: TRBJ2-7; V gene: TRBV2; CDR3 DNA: TGTGCCAGCAGTGATTTGGGACAACACTACGAGCAGTACTTC; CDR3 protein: CASSDLGQHYEQYF
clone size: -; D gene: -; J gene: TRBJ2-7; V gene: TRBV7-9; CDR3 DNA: TGTGCCAGCAGCCCCAACACCTACGAGCAGTACTTC; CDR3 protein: CASSPNTYEQYF
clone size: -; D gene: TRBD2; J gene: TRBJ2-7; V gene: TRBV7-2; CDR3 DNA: TGTGCCAGCAGCCTGCTAGCGGGGGCCCCTTCCGAGCAGTACTTC; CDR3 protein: CASSLLAGAPSEQYF